Given below is one T cell receptor beta chain in context. The record originates from a study of blood T cells in healthy people across ages. Using a J-beta primer mix together with a sample-barcoded 5' primer, a second PCR was run for 7 to 11 cycles. TCRdb re-derived calls from the 5' RACE reads in MiXCR, one entry per CDR3 protein. The data contain about 830,000 distinct CDR3 sequences, 58% of them singletons. The clonotype comes from a man younger than 45 in good health. The sample was blood.

In nucleotides, the CDR3 is TGTGCCAGCAGTCCTAGCGGGAGAAGGGAGGAGCAGTTCTTC. Its protein product is CASSPSGRREEQFF. This chain uses TRBV6-2 or TRBV6-3 with TRBJ2-1; 10 bases align to TRBD2. Germline assignment: CDR1 MNHEY and CDR2 SVGEGT. This CDR3 region has 14 residues. The V and J ends lost 5 bases and 10 bases, in that order; junction bases with no gene match: 8.